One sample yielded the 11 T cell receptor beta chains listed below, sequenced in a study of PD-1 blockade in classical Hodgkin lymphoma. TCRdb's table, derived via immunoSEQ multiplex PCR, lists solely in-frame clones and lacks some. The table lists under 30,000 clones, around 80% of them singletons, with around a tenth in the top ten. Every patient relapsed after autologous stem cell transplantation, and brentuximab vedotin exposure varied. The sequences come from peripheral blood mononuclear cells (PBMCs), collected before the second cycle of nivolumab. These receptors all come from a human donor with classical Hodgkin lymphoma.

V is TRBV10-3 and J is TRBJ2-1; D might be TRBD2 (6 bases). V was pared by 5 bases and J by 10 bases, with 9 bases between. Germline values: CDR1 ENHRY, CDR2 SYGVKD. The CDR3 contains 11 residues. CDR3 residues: CAISPAGEQFF. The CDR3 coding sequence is TGTGCCATCAGTCCCGCGGGAGAGCAGTTCTTC.

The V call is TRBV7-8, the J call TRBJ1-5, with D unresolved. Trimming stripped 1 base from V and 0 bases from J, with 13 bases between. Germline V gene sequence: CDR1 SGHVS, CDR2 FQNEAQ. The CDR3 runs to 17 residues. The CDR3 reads CASSLGFSRASNQPQHF. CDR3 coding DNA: TGTGCCAGCAGCTTAGGTTTCAGCAGAGCTAGCAATCAGCCCCAGCATTTT.

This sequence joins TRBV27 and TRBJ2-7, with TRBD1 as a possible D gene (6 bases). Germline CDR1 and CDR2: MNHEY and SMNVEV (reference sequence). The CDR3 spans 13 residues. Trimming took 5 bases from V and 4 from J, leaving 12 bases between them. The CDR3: CASSLNREYEQYF. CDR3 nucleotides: TGTGCCAGCAGTCTAAACAGGGAGTACGAGCAGTACTTC.

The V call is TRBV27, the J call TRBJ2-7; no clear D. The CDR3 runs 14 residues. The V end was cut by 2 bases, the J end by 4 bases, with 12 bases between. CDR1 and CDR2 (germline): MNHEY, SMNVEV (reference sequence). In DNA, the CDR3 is TGTGCCAGCAGTTTAAGACCCACAAGGTACGAGCAGTACTTC. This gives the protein CASSLRPTRYEQYF.

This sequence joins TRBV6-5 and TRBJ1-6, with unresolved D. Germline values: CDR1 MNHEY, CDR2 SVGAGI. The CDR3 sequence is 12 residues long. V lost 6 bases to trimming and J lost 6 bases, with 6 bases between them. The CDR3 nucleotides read TGTGCCAGCAGGCAGGTTAATTCACCCCTCCACTTT. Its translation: CASRQVNSPLHF.

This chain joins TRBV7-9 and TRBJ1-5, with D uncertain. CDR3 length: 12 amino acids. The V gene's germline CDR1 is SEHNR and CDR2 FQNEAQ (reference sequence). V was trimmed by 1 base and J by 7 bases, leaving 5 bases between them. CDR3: CASSLGEQPQHF. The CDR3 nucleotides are TGTGCCAGCAGCTTAGGTGAGCAGCCCCAGCATTTT.

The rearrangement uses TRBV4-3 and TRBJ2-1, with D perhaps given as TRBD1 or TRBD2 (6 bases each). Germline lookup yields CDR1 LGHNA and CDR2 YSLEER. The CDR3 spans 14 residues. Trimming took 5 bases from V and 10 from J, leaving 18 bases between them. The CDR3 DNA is TGCGCCAGCAGCTCACGGGGGCCGTCAAGAGAGCAGTTCTTC. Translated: CASSSRGPSREQFF.

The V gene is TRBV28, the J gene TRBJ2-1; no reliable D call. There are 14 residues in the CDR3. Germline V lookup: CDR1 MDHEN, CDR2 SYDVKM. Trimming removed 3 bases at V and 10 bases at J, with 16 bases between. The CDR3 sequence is CASSLGISDLEQFF. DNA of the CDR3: TGTGCCAGCAGTTTGGGGATATCCGATTTAGAGCAGTTCTTC. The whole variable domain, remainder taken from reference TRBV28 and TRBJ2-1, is DVKVTQSSRYLVKRTGEKVFLECVQDMDHENMFWYRQDPGLGLRLIYFSYDVKMKEKGDIPEGYSVSREKKERFSLILESASTNQTSMYLCASSLGISDLEQFFGPGTRLTVL.

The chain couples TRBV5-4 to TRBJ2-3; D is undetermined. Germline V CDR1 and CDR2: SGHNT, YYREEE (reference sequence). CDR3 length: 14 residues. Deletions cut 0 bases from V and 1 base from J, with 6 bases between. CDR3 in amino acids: CASSLAARTDTQYF. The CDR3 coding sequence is TGTGCCAGCAGCTTGGCGGCCCGCACAGATACGCAGTATTTT.

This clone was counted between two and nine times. CDR3 in amino acids: CASSLQGRELFF. The CDR3 coding sequence is TGCGCCAGCAGCTTACAGGGTCGGGAGCTGTTTTTT. V is TRBV5-1 and J is TRBJ2-2; maybe TRBD1 (6 bases). V dropped 2 bases and J dropped 9 bases, with 8 bases sitting between them. The CDR3 covers 12 residues. Per the germline V gene, CDR1 is SGHRS and CDR2 is YFSETQ.

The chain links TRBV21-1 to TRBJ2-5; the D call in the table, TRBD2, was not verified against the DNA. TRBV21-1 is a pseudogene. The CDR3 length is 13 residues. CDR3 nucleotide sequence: TGTGCCATCCACTGCCCCCGTGTAGAGACCCAGTACTTC. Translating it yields CAIHCPRVETQYF.